This T cell receptor (beta chain) was observed in a study of early stage breast cancer tumors. The CDR3 runs 14 residues. Trimming took off 4 bases at V and 0 bases at J, with 9 bases between the two ends. Germline V gene sequence: CDR1 SEHNR, CDR2 FQNEAQ (reference sequence). Each sample had two DNA replicates, about 0.47 ug blood or around 1.6 ug tissue. Sequencing used immunoSEQ multiplex PCR; TCRdb keeps in-frame clones, though not all of them. The data hold 12,000 to 15,000 clones, with roughly 84% observed a single time. The sequencing input was normal breast tissue next to the tumor. The clonotype comes from a person aged 25 to 45 with breast cancer. This sequence joins TRBV7-9 and TRBJ1-1; D is unresolved. The CDR3 DNA reads TGTGCCAGCAGCTCACGGACGCTGAACACTGAAGCTTTCTTT. Translation gives CASSSRTLNTEAFF.